These T cell receptor beta chains were read from a single sample in a study of T-cell reconstitution after alpha-beta-depleted transplantation in children. TCRdb reprocessed the PCR reads via MiXCR and lists one record per CDR3 protein. The repertoire includes some 640,000 distinct CDR3 sequences, roughly 15% of them detected once, and approximately 1% sits in the top ten. The source was PBMCs from the stem cell graft donor, collected from the stem cell graft. The receptors stem from a human donor who donated a stem cell graft to a child with acute myeloid leukemia. Both conserved end residues are trimmed from each CDR3. Each record gives: V gene, J gene, CDR3 protein.

TRBV20-1,TRBJ1-2,SARQGYDYGYT
TRBV20-1,TRBJ1-6,SAAPIGSYNSPLH
TRBV20-1,TRBJ1-1,SVYRRNTEAF
TRBV24-1,TRBJ2-3,ATSDRQIFTDTQY
TRBV7-2,TRBJ2-3,ASSSWGASGGADTQY
TRBV7-9,TRBJ1-5,ASSLGLTEGQPQH
TRBV20-1,TRBJ2-7,CARLPTSRVDHEQY
TRBV28,TRBJ2-6,ASSPERSGANVLT
TRBV20-1,TRBJ1-4,SARILGRLLNEKLF
TRBV12-3/TRBV12-4,TRBJ2-1,ASSPTSSNEQF
TRBV11-2,TRBJ1-5,ASGRGLGQPQH
TRBV6-2/TRBV6-3,TRBJ2-2,ASSYSNTGELF
TRBV12-3/TRBV12-4,TRBJ2-1,ASTGTARRNEQF
TRBV18,TRBJ2-7,ASSDRGAEQY
TRBV15,TRBJ2-5,ATSREASGGETQY
TRBV24-1,TRBJ1-2,ATSEMNYGYT
TRBV6-5,TRBJ2-3,ASRQTGGTDTQY
TRBV12-3/TRBV12-4,TRBJ2-2,ASLDGGNTGELF
TRBV20-1,TRBJ1-5,SARAQPKGNQPQH
TRBV11-2,TRBJ2-5,ASSPGLAQGETQY
TRBV5-6,TRBJ2-2,ASSYARTKELF
TRBV7-2,TRBJ1-1,ASSPGTPVEAF
TRBV20-1,TRBJ2-7,SARATRGGAYEQY
TRBV7-8,TRBJ1-1,ASSLAGLGFPAF
TRBV6-2/TRBV6-3,TRBJ1-6,ASRGLANSPLH
TRBV11-3,TRBJ1-1,ASSPGGGSIEAF
TRBV4-3,TRBJ1-1,ASSQDETGSNTEAF
TRBV7-2,TRBJ2-7,ASSLERTYEQY
TRBV7-9,TRBJ2-3,ASSLGDRVDTQY
TRBV12-3/TRBV12-4,TRBJ1-1,ASSLSRGDTEAF
TRBV7-2,TRBJ1-5,ASSPGKNSNQPQH
TRBV20-1,TRBJ2-1,SARSGTSGGSEQF
TRBV29-1,TRBJ1-4,SVEREGKLF
TRBV20-1,TRBJ1-1,STRGGRDAEAF
TRBV20-1,TRBJ1-2,SASREGRGYT
TRBV20-1,TRBJ1-1,SARFQVLGTEAF
TRBV9,TRBJ1-1,ASSSQGGSEAF
TRBV12-3/TRBV12-4,TRBJ2-1,ASSGLAGVNEQF
TRBV11-3,TRBJ2-1,ASSLEWDNEQF
TRBV20-1,TRBJ1-1,SVPVNTEAF
TRBV7-2,TRBJ2-1,ASSLGAGTGNNEQF
TRBV29-1,TRBJ2-1,SVELAGGPDTYNEQF
TRBV6-1,TRBJ2-1,ASDPGLAGGIGQF
TRBV7-2,TRBJ2-1,ASSLVVAGGGNEQF
TRBV25-1,TRBJ1-1,ASSELGGTEAF
TRBV20-1,TRBJ1-4,SATRRVGEKLF
TRBV25-1,TRBJ1-2,ASRGSGPFYGYT
TRBV12-3/TRBV12-4,TRBJ1-1,ASSFGDTEAF
TRBV15,TRBJ2-1,ATSPLLGEQF
TRBV20-1,TRBJ2-1,SAKISGGNLVEQF